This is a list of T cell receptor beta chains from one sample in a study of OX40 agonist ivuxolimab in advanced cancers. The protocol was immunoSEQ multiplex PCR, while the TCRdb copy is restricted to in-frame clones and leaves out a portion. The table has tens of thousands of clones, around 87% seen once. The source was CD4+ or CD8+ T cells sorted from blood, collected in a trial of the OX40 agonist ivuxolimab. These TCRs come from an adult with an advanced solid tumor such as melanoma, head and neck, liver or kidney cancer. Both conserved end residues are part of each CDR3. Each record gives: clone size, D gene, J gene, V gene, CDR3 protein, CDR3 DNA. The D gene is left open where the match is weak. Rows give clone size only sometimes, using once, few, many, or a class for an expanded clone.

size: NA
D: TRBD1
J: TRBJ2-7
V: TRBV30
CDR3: CAWEGDSFSYEQYF
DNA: TGTGCCTGGGAAGGGGACAGCTTCTCCTACGAGCAGTACTTC

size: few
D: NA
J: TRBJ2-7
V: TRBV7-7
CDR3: CASSSETYHEQYF
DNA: TGTGCCAGCAGCTCGGAAACCTACCACGAGCAGTACTTC

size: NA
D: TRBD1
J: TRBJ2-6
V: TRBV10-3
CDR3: CATIPGAGTGFSGANVLTF
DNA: TGTGCCACCATCCCCGGCGCCGGGACAGGGTTCTCTGGGGCCAACGTCCTGACTTTC

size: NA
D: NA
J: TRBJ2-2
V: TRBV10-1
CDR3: CASSYRDGELFF
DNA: TGCGCCAGCAGTTATAGAGACGGGGAGCTGTTTTTT

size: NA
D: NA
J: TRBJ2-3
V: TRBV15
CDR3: CATSRVGRPSSTDTQYF
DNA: TGTGCCACCAGCAGAGTGGGGAGGCCCTCTAGCACAGATACGCAGTATTTT

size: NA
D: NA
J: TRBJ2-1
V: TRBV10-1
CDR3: CASGGADNEQFF
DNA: TGCGCCAGCGGGGGGGCCGACAATGAGCAGTTCTTC

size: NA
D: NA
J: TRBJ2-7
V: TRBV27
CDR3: CASSLRANGEQYF
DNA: TGTGCCAGCAGTTTGAGAGCGAATGGGGAGCAGTACTTC

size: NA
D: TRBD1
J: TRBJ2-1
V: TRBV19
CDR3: CASSIGQGAVNEQFF
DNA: TGTGCCAGTAGTATCGGGCAGGGGGCGGTGAATGAGCAGTTCTTC

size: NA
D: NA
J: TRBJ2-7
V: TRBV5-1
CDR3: CASSLEPEYEQYF
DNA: TGCGCCAGCAGCTTGGAACCGGAGTACGAGCAGTACTTC

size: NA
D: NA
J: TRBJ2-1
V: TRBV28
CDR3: CASRVSTRTQKYNEQFF
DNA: TGTGCCAGCAGGGTTAGTACTAGAACCCAGAAATACAATGAGCAGTTCTTC

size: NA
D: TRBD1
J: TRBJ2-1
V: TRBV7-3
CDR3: CASSLRQGLSNEQFF
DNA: TGTGCCAGCAGCTTAAGACAGGGCCTTAGCAATGAGCAGTTCTTC

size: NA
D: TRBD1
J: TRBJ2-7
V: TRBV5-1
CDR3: CASSRSGQRYEQYF
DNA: TGCGCCAGCAGCCGATCGGGACAGCGCTACGAGCAGTACTTC

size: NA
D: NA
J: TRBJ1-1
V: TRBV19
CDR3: CASSTGTEAFF
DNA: TGTGCCAGTAGCACCGGGACAGAAGCTTTCTTT

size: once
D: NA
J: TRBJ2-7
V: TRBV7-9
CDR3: CASRAGSYEQYF
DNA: TGTGCCAGCAGGGCAGGATCCTACGAGCAGTACTTC

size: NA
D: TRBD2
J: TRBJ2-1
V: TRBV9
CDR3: CASSVDSWLAGNEQFF
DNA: TGTGCCAGCAGCGTAGATAGTTGGCTAGCGGGCAATGAGCAGTTCTTC

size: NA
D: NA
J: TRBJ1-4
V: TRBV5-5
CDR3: CASETGSTNEKLFF
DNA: TGTGCCAGCGAAACGGGGTCCACTAATGAAAAACTGTTTTTT

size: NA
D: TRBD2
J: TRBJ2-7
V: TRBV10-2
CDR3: CASRDTSGRPYEQYF
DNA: TGCGCCAGCAGGGACACTAGCGGGAGGCCCTACGAGCAGTACTTC

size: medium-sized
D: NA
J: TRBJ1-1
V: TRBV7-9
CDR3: CASRPPWGNTEAFF
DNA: TGTGCCAGCAGACCCCCGTGGGGAAACACTGAAGCTTTCTTT

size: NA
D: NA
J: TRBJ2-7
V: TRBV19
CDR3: CASSEGNSRYEQYF
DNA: TGTGCCAGTAGTGAAGGTAACAGCCGATACGAGCAGTACTTC

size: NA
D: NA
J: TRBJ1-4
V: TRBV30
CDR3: CACDAWSLLVDNEKLFF
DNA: TGTGCCTGTGACGCATGGAGTCTCCTAGTCGACAATGAAAAACTGTTTTTT

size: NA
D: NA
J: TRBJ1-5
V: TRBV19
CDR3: CASSSVLSLNQPQHF
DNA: TGTGCCAGTAGTTCGGTCCTTTCCCTTAATCAGCCCCAGCATTTT

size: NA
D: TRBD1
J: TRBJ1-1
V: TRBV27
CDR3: CASSSDRSMNTEAFF
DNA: TGTGCCAGCAGTTCGGACAGGTCCATGAACACTGAAGCTTTCTTT

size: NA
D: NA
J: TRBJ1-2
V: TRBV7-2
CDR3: CASSPGQGPGYGYTF
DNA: TGTGCCAGCAGCCCCGGGCAGGGGCCCGGGTATGGCTACACCTTC

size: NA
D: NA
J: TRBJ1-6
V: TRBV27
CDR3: CASRATDYNSPLHF
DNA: TGTGCCAGCAGGGCCACTGATTATAATTCACCCCTCCACTTT

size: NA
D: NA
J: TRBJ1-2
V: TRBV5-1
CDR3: CASSLATTGSAGYTF
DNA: TGCGCCAGCAGCTTGGCGACGACAGGTTCGGCTGGCTACACCTTC

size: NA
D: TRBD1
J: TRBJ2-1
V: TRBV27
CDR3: CASRIGTGGTYEQFF
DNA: TGTGCCAGCAGAATCGGGACAGGCGGGACATATGAGCAGTTCTTC

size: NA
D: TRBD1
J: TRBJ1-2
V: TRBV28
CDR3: CASSLMSLGQGKNYGYTF
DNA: TGTGCCAGCAGTTTAATGAGCCTGGGACAGGGGAAGAACTATGGCTACACCTTC

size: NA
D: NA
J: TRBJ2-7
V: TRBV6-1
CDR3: CASSDRVVYEQYF
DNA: TGTGCCAGCAGTGATAGGGTGGTCTACGAGCAGTACTTC

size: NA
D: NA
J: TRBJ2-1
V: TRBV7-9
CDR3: CASDQGTNEQFF
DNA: TGTGCCAGCGATCAGGGAACGAATGAGCAGTTCTTC

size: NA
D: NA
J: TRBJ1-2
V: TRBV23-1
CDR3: CASSQSRGGDYGYTF
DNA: TGCGCCAGCAGTCAATCACGAGGCGGAGACTATGGCTACACCTTC

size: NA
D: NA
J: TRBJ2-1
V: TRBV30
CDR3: CAWSMLPTTYNEQFF
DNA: TGTGCCTGGAGTATGTTGCCGACAACCTACAATGAGCAGTTCTTC

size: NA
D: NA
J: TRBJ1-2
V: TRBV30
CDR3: CAWSSPETNYGYTF
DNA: TGTGCCTGGAGTTCACCGGAGACTAACTATGGCTACACCTTC

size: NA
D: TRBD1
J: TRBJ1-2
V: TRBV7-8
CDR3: CASSLDRGGTVDGYTF
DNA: TGTGCCAGCAGCTTAGATCGAGGGGGGACAGTCGATGGCTACACCTTC

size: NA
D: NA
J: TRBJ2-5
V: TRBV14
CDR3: CASSQDLETQYF
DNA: TGTGCCAGCAGCCAAGACTTGGAGACCCAGTACTTC

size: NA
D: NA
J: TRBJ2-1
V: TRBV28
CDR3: CASSLRLNLGFNEQFF
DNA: TGTGCCAGCAGTTTGAGGCTAAATCTGGGTTTCAATGAGCAGTTCTTC

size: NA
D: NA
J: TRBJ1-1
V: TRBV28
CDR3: CASSPGSEAFF
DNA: TGTGCCAGCAGTCCCGGGTCTGAAGCTTTCTTT

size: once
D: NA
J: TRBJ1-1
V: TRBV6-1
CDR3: CASSEERGWSAFF
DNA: TGTGCCAGCAGTGAAGAGCGGGGTTGGTCAGCTTTCTTT

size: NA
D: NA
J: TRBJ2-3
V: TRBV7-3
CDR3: CASSSPSRRFTQYF
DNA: TGTGCCAGCAGCTCCCCTTCCCGTCGCTTTACGCAGTATTTT

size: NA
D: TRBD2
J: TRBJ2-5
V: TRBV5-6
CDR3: CASSLGTSFGTQYF
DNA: TGTGCCAGCAGCTTGGGGACTAGCTTTGGGACCCAGTACTTC

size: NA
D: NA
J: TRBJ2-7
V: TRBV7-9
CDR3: CASSSPTTISYEQYF
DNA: TGTGCCAGCAGCTCCCCTACGACGATCTCCTACGAGCAGTACTTC

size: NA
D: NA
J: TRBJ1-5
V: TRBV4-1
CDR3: CASSLGASGNQPQHF
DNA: TGCGCCAGCAGCCTGGGGGCGAGCGGCAATCAGCCCCAGCATTTT

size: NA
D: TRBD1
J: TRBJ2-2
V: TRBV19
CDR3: CASSTWDRGTGELFF
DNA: TGTGCCAGTAGTACTTGGGACAGGGGGACCGGGGAGCTGTTTTTT

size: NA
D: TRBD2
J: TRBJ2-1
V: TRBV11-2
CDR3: CASSFSGGAVDEQFF
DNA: TGTGCCAGCAGCTTCAGCGGGGGGGCAGTGGATGAGCAGTTCTTC

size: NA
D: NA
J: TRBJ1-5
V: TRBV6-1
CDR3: CASKGVQPQHF
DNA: TGTGCCAGCAAAGGGGTTCAGCCCCAGCATTTT

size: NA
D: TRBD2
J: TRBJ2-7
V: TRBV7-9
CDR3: CASHLPGLDYEQYF
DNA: TGTGCCAGCCACCTCCCGGGACTAGATTACGAGCAGTACTTC

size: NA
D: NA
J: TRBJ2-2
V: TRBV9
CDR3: CASSERGTGPNTGELFF
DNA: TGTGCCAGCAGCGAAAGGGGAACAGGACCGAACACCGGGGAGCTGTTTTTT

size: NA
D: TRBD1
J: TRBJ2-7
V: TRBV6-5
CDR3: CASSAPGQETYEQYF
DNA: TGTGCCAGCAGCGCCCCGGGACAGGAGACCTACGAGCAGTACTTC

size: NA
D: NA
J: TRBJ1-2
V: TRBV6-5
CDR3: CASRDSNYGYTF
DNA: TGTGCCAGCAGAGACAGTAACTATGGCTACACCTTC

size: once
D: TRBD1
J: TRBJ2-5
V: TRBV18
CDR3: CASSPDRGRGETQYF
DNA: TGTGCCAGCTCACCAGACAGGGGGCGCGGTGAGACCCAGTACTTC

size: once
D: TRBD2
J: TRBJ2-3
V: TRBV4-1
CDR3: CASSQVPSGGTDTQYF
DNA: TGCGCCAGCAGCCAAGTCCCTAGCGGGGGGACAGATACGCAGTATTTT

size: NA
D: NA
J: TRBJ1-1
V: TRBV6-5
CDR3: CASTYGRGQNTEAFF
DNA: TGTGCCAGCACCTACGGAAGGGGTCAGAACACTGAAGCTTTCTTT

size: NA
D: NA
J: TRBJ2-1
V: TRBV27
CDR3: CASSPPGTPYNEQFF
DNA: TGTGCCAGCAGTCCCCCCGGGACGCCCTACAATGAGCAGTTCTTC

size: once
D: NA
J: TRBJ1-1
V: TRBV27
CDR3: CASSLQGNTEAFF
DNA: TGTGCCAGCAGTTTGCAGGGGAACACTGAAGCTTTCTTT

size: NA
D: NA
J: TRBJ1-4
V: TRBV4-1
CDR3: CASSRGDGNEKLFF
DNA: TGCGCCAGCAGTCGCGGCGACGGAAATGAAAAACTGTTTTTT

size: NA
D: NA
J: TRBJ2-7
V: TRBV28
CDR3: CASSYEQYF
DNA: TGTGCCAGCAGTTACGAGCAGTACTTC

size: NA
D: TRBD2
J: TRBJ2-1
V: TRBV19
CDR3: CASKELAGGHNEQFF
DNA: TGTGCCAGTAAGGAACTAGCGGGGGGGCACAATGAGCAGTTCTTC

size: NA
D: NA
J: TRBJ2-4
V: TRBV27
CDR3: CASSGRAGGVNIQYF
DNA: TGTGCCAGCAGCGGGAGGGCAGGGGGCGTAAACATTCAGTACTTC